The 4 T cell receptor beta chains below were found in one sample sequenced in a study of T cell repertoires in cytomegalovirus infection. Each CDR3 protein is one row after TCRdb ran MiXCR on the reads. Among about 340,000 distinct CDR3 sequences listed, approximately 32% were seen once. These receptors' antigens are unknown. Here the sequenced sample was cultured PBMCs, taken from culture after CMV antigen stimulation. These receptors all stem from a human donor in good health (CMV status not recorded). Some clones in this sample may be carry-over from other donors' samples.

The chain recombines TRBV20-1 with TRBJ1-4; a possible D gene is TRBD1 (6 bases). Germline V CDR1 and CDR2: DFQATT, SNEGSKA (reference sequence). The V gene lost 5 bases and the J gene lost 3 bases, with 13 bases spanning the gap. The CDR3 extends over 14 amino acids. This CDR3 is CSARRGGANEKLFF. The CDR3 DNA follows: TGCAGTGCTCGAAGGGGGGGGGCTAATGAAAAACTGTTTTTT.

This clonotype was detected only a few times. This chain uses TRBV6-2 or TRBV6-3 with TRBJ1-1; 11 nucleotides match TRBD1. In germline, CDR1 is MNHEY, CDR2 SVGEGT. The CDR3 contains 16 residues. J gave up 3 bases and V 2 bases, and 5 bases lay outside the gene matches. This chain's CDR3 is CASSYGRDRGDTEAFF. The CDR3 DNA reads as TGTGCCAGCAGTTACGGCCGGGACAGGGGGGACACTGAAGCTTTCTTT.

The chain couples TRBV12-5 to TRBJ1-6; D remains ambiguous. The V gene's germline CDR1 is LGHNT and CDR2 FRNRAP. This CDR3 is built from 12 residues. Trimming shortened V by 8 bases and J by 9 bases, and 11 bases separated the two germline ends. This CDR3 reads CASRTLGSPLHF. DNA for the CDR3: TGTGCTAGTAGAACACTGGGTTCACCCCTCCACTTT.

The CDR3 reads CASSPPGVYITNTQYF. The CDR3 DNA is TGTGCCAGCAGTCCCCCCGGGGTCTATATCACGAATACGCAGTATTTT. The chain carries TRBV12-3 or TRBV12-4 and TRBJ2-3, with D perhaps matching TRBD2 (5 bases). The CDR3 length is 16 residues. V gave up 5 bases and J gave up 7 bases, with 22 bases separating them.